These 5 T cell receptor beta chains were all obtained from the same sample, sequenced in a study of T-cell reconstitution after alpha-beta-depleted transplantation in children. Unique molecular identifiers were incorporated when the TCRbeta library was constructed. TCRdb analysed the PCR reads with MiXCR anew, one entry per CDR3 protein. This sample has about 300,000 distinct CDR3 sequences, with roughly 9.1% found just once. This specimen was PBMCs, taken before TCRalphabeta/CD19-depleted stem cell transplant. The receptors stem from a boy in the first two years of life with acute myeloid leukemia, due to receive a stem cell transplant.

This clonotype showed up many times. The chain recombines TRBV6-1 with TRBJ1-2; no clear D. The ends were cut back, 4 bases at V and 7 bases at J, with 13 bases in the middle. This CDR3 has 13 residues. The V gene's germline CDR1 is MNHNS and CDR2 SASEGT. In nucleotides, the CDR3 is TGTGCCAGCAGTGCTTTGGGAAGCGGTGGCTACACCTTC. Translated, it gives CASSALGSGGYTF.

This clonotype showed up many times. The rearrangement joins TRBV5-1 to TRBJ2-2; no reliable D call. The CDR3 is 11 residues long. Trimming removed 0 bases from V and 9 bases from J, with 3 bases in between. Germline values: CDR1 SGHRS, CDR2 YFSETQ. Here the CDR3 reads CASSLDWELFF. CDR3 nucleotides: TGCGCCAGCAGCTTGGACTGGGAGCTGTTTTTT.

This clonotype was found a few times. The chain joins TRBV5-5 to TRBJ2-5; 11 bases align to TRBD1. J lost 4 bases, V lost 3 bases, and 5 bases had no gene match. CDR3 size: 15 residues. CDR1 SGHKS and CDR2 YYEKEE come from the germline V gene (reference sequence). In DNA form, the CDR3 reads TGTGCCAGCAGCTACGGACAGGGGGCGAGAGAGACCCAGTACTTC. It codes for CASSYGQGARETQYF.

This clonotype was picked up many times. Here the CDR3 reads CAAQGGDQPQHF. The CDR3 region has the DNA TGTGCCGCCCAGGGGGGAGATCAGCCCCAGCATTTT. The rearrangement links TRBV28 to TRBJ1-5, with TRBD1 matching 7 bases. Germline CDR1 reads MDHEN; CDR2 reads SYDVKM. The CDR3 consists of 12 residues. The ends lost 11 bases at V and 5 bases at J; junction bases unmatched: 6.

This clonotype was detected ten times or more. The chain joins TRBV27 to TRBJ1-1, with unresolved D. V lost 3 bases and J lost 1, with 12 bases in between. CDR3 size: 15 residues. Germline-derived CDR1 and CDR2 are MNHEY and SMNVEV (reference sequence). The CDR3 nucleotides are TGTGCCAGCAGTTTTTTCGGGAGGTCGAACACTGAAGCTTTCTTT. The encoded protein is CASSFFGRSNTEAFF.